What follows are 21 T cell receptor beta chains derived from one specimen sequenced in a study of naive and memory T cell subsets (dated by TCRdb to about 2017). The library was obtained by UMI-ligation and nested PCR. TCRdb shows the sequencer as Illumina MiSeq. The beta constant-region primer consisted of an equimolar mixture of two oligonucleotides that together covered TRBC1 and TRBC2. Four rounds of PCR were used to amplify ligated cDNA, with nested alpha and beta constant-region primers being used together with the SP2 primer. TCRdb trimmed the raw reads at Q25, called clones with MiXCR and kept productive beta chains. For every CDR3 protein sequence, its rows merge into one entry that carries the most common genes and DNA. This sample holds around 130,000 distinct CDR3 sequences; 35% to 40% were observed only once. The ten biggest clones cover approximately 0.9% of the sample. Sequenced sample: central memory CD4+ T cells from blood. Per the publication, the cell subset or site label means: central memory, CD45RA- CD27+. Receptors originate from a human donor in good health.

The CDR3 nucleotides are TGCAGTGCTAGAGATTGGGCGGGGCACCCCTACGAGCAGTACTTC. Its translation is CSARDWAGHPYEQYF. The rearrangement uses TRBV20-1 and TRBJ2-7; D might be TRBD2 (6 bases). Germline lookup yields CDR1 DFQATT and CDR2 SNEGSKA (reference sequence). V was cut by 0 bases and J by 2 bases, with 14 bases left in between. CDR3 length: 15 amino acids.

This clonotype came up a few times. The V gene is TRBV28, the J gene TRBJ1-5, with D unresolved. CDR1 and CDR2 (germline): MDHEN, SYDVKM. Trimming took off 4 bases at V and 0 bases at J, with 7 bases between the two ends. The CDR3 covers 14 residues. In DNA form, the CDR3 reads TGTGCCAGCAGTTCCCCAGGTAGCAATCAGCCCCAGCATTTT. It codes for CASSSPGSNQPQHF.

This clonotype has a handful of counts. V usage is TRBV7-6 and J usage is TRBJ2-2; tentatively, D is TRBD1 (9 bases). The CDR3 covers 18 residues. The V gene's germline CDR1 is SGHVS and CDR2 FNYEAQ. V was clipped by 0 bases and J by 6 bases, with 20 bases between them. The CDR3 reads CASSLATGGAGAPGELFF. The CDR3 DNA reads as TGTGCCAGCAGCTTAGCGACAGGGGGAGCGGGAGCCCCCGGGGAGCTGTTTTTT. Combining the CDR3 with reference TRBV7-6 and TRBJ2-2 gives the whole variable domain GAGVSQSPRYKVTKRGQDVALRCDPISGHVSLYWYRQALGQGPEFLTYFNYEAQQDKSGLPNDRFSAERPEGSISTLTIQRTEQRDSAMYRCASSLATGGAGAPGELFFGEGSRLTVL.

This clonotype has a handful of counts. The CDR3 DNA reads as TGCGCCAGCAGCCATGAGGACAGGCCCACTGAAGCTTTCTTT. The encoded protein is CASSHEDRPTEAFF. The J gene is TRBJ1-1, the V gene TRBV4-1; 7 bases are shared with TRBD1. CDR1 and CDR2 from the germline V gene are MGHRA and YSYEKL. J gave up 4 bases and V 3 bases, and 5 bases lay outside the gene matches. The CDR3 extends over 14 amino acids.

CDR3 region: CASSLLPGVNQPQHF. The CDR3 nucleotides are TGTGCCAGCAGCTTACTTCCAGGGGTCAATCAGCCCCAGCATTTT. The genes are TRBV7-2 and TRBJ1-5; D perhaps matches TRBD1 (6 bases). Germline V gene data show CDR1 as SGHTA and CDR2 as FQGNSA. V lost 2 bases to trimming and J lost 3 bases, with 11 bases between them. There are 15 residues in the CDR3.

J is TRBJ2-5 and V is TRBV7-9; D possibly uses TRBD1 or TRBD2 (5 bases each). This CDR3 is built from 14 residues. V dropped 1 base and J dropped 4 bases, with 10 bases sitting between them. The V gene's germline CDR1 is SEHNR and CDR2 FQNEAQ (reference sequence). This CDR3 reads CASSLGGIGETQYF. The DNA for the CDR3 is TGTGCCAGCAGCTTAGGGGGGATTGGAGAGACCCAGTACTTC.

This chain uses TRBV20-1 with TRBJ2-2; 10 positions agree with TRBD2. Germline V gene sequence: CDR1 DFQATT, CDR2 SNEGSKA (reference sequence). This CDR3 contains 15 residues. Trimming at V came to 5 bases and at J to 7 bases, leaving 10 bases not matched to a gene. The CDR3 is CSAFLAGAPGGELFF. CDR3 in DNA: TGCAGTGCTTTCCTAGCGGGGGCCCCTGGCGGGGAGCTGTTTTTT.

The chain carries TRBV2 and TRBJ2-6; unclear D gene. The germline V and J ends were trimmed by 6 bases and 0 bases, with 9 bases remaining between them. Germline V gives CDR1 SNHLY, CDR2 FYNNEI. The CDR3 totals 15 residues. In nucleotides, the CDR3 is TGTGCCAGCAGGGTAACTGTCTCTGGGGCCAACGTCCTGACTTTC. It specifies CASRVTVSGANVLTF. Supplemented by reference TRBV2 and TRBJ2-6, the full variable domain reads EPEVTQTPSHQVTQMGQEVILRCVPISNHLYFYWYRQILGQKVEFLVSFYNNEISEKSEIFDDQFSVERPDGSNFTLKIRSTKLEDSAMYFCASRVTVSGANVLTFGAGSRLTVL.

This sequence joins TRBV15 and TRBJ1-5, with 8 bases fitting TRBD1. Losses at the gene ends were 0 bases for V and 6 bases for J; bases not matched to a gene: 7. CDR1 is LNHNV and CDR2 is YYDKDF in the germline V gene (reference sequence). There are 16 residues in the CDR3. CDR3 bases: TGTGCCACCAGCAGAGACTCCCAGGGGGCTCGTCAGCCCCAGCATTTT. Protein sequence: CATSRDSQGARQPQHF.

This clonotype is labeled as medium-sized. The CDR3 DNA reads TGCAGCGTTGAAGTCAGGAGACAGGGTGCCTACGAGCAGTACTTC. It codes for CSVEVRRQGAYEQYF. The V call is TRBV29-1, the J call TRBJ2-7; 7 nucleotides agree with TRBD1. The germline gives CDR1 SQVTM, CDR2 ANQGSEA. This CDR3 has 15 residues. V shed 1 base, J shed 2 bases, and the junction held 8 bases outside the gene matches.

This clonotype was recorded a few times. The chain combines TRBV20-1 with TRBJ1-4; the match to TRBD1 covers 7 bases. V lost 6 bases, J lost 4 bases, and 14 bases stayed unmatched. CDR3 length equals 16 residues. Germline loops: CDR1 DFQATT, CDR2 SNEGSKA (reference sequence). In DNA, the CDR3 is TGCAGTGCGTCTACAGGGGCAGGGTACCGTAATGAAAAACTGTTTTTT. It yields the protein CSASTGAGYRNEKLFF.

The chain recombines TRBV7-9 with TRBJ1-1; weak D call: TRBD1 (6 bases). V lost 6 bases to trimming and J lost 2 bases, with 13 bases between them. The V gene's germline CDR1 is SEHNR and CDR2 FQNEAQ (reference sequence). The CDR3 has 14 amino acids. The CDR3 bases are TGTGCCAGCAGTCGGACAGCTCGAAACACTGAAGCTTTCTTT. Residues: CASSRTARNTEAFF.

The V and J genes are TRBV5-1 and TRBJ2-5, with 8 positions matching TRBD2. Germline CDR1 SGHRS, CDR2 YFSETQ. This CDR3 region has 15 residues. The J segment lost 2 bases and the V segment lost 4 bases, leaving 7 bases of the junction unmatched. The CDR3 DNA reads TGCGCCAGCAGCCCATCCTCTAGCGGGCAAGAGACCCAGTACTTC. Translating gives CASSPSSSGQETQYF.

J is TRBJ2-5 and V is TRBV20-1; 8 bases fit TRBD2. After removal of 6 bases from V and 5 bases from J, the junction contained 11 bases not matched to a gene. The CDR3 is made up of 14 amino acids. Germline CDR1 and CDR2: DFQATT and SNEGSKA (reference sequence). In nucleotides, the CDR3 is TGCAGTGCCAAACAAAGCGGGAGTGGGGAGACCCAGTACTTC. Translation: CSAKQSGSGETQYF.

There are a few counts of this clonotype. The gene calls are TRBV28 and TRBJ2-4; D is possibly TRBD1 (6 bases). CDR1 and CDR2 from the germline V gene are MDHEN and SYDVKM. The germline V and J ends were trimmed by 6 bases and 9 bases, with 18 bases remaining between them. The CDR3 sequence is 14 residues long. The CDR3 DNA reads TGTGCCAGCAGGTTAAGGTGGGGGCAGAGCATTCAGTACTTC. It encodes CASRLRWGQSIQYF.

The chain carries TRBV4-3 and TRBJ2-3, with D perhaps matching TRBD1 (6 bases). The CDR3 consists of 15 residues. Germline V gives CDR1 LGHNA, CDR2 YSLEER. The V gene lost 0 bases and the J gene lost 3 bases, with 10 bases spanning the gap. The CDR3 coding sequence is TGCGCCAGCAGCCAAGAGACGAGGGGGACAGATACGCAGTATTTT. Its translation is CASSQETRGTDTQYF.

This chain joins TRBV29-1 and TRBJ1-2, with D maybe TRBD1 (5 bases). There are 13 residues in the CDR3. The ends were cut back, 4 bases at V and 8 bases at J, with 17 bases in the middle. Looked up from germline, CDR1 is SQVTM and CDR2 is ANQGSEA. In DNA, the CDR3 is TGCAGCGTTGGAGGCGACAGTCTGGCGGGCTACACCTTC. Its translation: CSVGGDSLAGYTF.

A single count supports this clonotype. The V gene is TRBV20-1, the J gene TRBJ2-3; no firm D call. The V gene lost 4 bases and the J gene lost 1 base, with 15 bases spanning the gap. The CDR3 extends over 15 amino acids. CDR1 and CDR2 (germline): DFQATT, SNEGSKA (reference sequence). CDR3: CSAMAADRGTDTQYF. The CDR3 DNA sequence: TGCAGTGCTATGGCCGCGGATCGGGGCACAGATACGCAGTATTTT.

In its sample, this clonotype was seen a few times. The CDR3 sequence is CASSLAGGESTDTQYF. DNA of the CDR3: TGTGCCAGCAGCTTAGCTGGTGGGGAAAGCACAGATACGCAGTATTTT. This sequence joins TRBV11-1 and TRBJ2-3; unclear D gene. CDR1 is SGHAT, CDR2 FQDESV, per germline (reference sequence). V was clipped by 0 bases and J by 0 bases, with 10 bases between them. This CDR3 contains 16 residues.

This clonotype was seen a handful of times. This chain uses TRBV29-1 with TRBJ1-1, with D unresolved. Trimming stripped 3 bases from V and 1 base from J, with 6 bases between. The CDR3 length is 12 residues. Looked up from germline, CDR1 is SQVTM and CDR2 is ANQGSEA. CDR3 coding DNA: TGCAGCGTTGATGAGGGGAACACTGAAGCTTTCTTT. Amino acids: CSVDEGNTEAFF.

This clonotype has more than one count but fewer than ten. The rearrangement links TRBV20-1 to TRBJ2-1; D may be TRBD2 (5 bases). Trimming took off 5 bases at V and 4 bases at J, with 21 bases between the two ends. The CDR3 sequence is 16 residues long. Germline CDR1 reads DFQATT; CDR2 reads SNEGSKA (reference sequence). The DNA of the CDR3 is TGCAGTGCTCCCCCCCCTGCCGGAGAGGGTTACAATGAGCAGTTCTTC. Translating it yields CSAPPPAGEGYNEQFF.